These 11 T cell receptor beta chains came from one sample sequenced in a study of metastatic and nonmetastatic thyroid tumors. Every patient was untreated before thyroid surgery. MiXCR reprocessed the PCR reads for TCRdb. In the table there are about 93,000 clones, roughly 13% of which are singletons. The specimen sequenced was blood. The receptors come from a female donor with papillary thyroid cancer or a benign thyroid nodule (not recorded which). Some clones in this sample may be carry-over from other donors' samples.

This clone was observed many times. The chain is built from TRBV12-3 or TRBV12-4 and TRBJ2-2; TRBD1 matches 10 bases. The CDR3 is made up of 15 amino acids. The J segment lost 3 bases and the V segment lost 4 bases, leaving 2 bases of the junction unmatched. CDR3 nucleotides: TGTGCCAGCAGTTCCGGACAGGGGGACACCGGGGAGCTGTTTTTT. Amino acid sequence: CASSSGQGDTGELFF.

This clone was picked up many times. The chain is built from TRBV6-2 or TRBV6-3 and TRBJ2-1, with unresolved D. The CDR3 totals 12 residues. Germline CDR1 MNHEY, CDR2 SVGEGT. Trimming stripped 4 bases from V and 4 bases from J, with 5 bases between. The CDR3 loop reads CASSSIYNEQFF. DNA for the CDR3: TGTGCCAGCAGTTCGATATACAATGAGCAGTTCTTC.

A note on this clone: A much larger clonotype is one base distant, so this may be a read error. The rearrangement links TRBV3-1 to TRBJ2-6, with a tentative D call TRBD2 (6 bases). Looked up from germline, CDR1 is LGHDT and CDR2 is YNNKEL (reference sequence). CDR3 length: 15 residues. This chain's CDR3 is CASSRGDSGANVPTF. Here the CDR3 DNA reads TGTGCCAGCAGCCGAGGGGACTCTGGGGCCAACGTCCCGACTTTC.

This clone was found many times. The CDR3 nucleotides read TGTGCCAGCAGTCTTGACACATACGAGCAGTACTTC. Translation gives CASSLDTYEQYF. The chain employs TRBV12-3 or TRBV12-4 and TRBJ2-7; D unclear. The CDR3 totals 12 residues. V lost 5 bases to trimming and J lost 4 bases, with 9 bases between them.

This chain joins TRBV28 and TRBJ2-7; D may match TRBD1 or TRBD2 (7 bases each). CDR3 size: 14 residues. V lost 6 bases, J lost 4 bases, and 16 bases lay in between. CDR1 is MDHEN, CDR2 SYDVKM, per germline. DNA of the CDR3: TGTGCCAGCAGCCAGGGGGGGAGGGCGTACGAGCAGTACTTC. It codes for CASSQGGRAYEQYF.

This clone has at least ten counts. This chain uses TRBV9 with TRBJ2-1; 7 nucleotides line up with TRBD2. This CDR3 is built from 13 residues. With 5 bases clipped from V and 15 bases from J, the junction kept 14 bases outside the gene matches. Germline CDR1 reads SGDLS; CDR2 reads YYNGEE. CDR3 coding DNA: TGTGCCAGCAGTCCCCTTGGGGGGAGGGCCGTGTTCTTC. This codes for CASSPLGGRAVFF.

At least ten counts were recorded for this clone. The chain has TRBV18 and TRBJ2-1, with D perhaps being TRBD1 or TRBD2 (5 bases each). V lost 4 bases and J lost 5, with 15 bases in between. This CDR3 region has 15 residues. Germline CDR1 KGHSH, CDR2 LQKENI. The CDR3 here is CASSQSSGTNNEQFF. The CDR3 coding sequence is TGTGCCAGCTCACAATCCTCCGGGACGAACAATGAGCAGTTCTTC.

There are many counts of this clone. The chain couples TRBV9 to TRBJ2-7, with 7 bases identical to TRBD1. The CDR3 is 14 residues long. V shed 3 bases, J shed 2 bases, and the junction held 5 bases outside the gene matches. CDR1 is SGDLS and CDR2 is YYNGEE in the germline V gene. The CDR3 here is CASSEGAGTYEQYF. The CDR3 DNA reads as TGTGCCAGCAGCGAGGGGGCTGGAACCTACGAGCAGTACTTC. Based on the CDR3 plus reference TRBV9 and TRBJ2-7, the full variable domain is DSGVTQTPKHLITATGQRVTLRCSPRSGDLSVYWYQQSLDQGLQFLIQYYNGEERAKGNILERFSAQQFPDLHSELNLSSLELGDSALYFCASSEGAGTYEQYFGPGTRLTVT.

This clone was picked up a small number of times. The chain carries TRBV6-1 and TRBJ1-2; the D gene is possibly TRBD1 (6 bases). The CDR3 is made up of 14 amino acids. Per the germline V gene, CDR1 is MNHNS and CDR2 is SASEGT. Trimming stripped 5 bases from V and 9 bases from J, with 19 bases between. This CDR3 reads CASSTSWEGGSYTF. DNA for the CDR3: TGTGCCAGCAGTACCTCCTGGGAGGGGGGTAGCTACACCTTC.

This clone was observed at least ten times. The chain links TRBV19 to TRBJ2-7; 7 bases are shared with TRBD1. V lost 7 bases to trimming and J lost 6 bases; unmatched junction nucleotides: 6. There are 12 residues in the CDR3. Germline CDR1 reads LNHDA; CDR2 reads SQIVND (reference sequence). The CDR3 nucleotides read TGTGCCAGTAATGAAGGGGGCCTCGAGCAGTACTTC. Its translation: CASNEGGLEQYF. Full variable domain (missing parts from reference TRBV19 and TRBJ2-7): DGGITQSPKYLFRKEGQNVTLSCEQNLNHDAMYWYRQDPGQGLRLIYYSQIVNDFQKGDIAEGYSVSREKKESFPLTVTSAQKNPTAFYLCASNEGGLEQYFGPGTRLTVT.

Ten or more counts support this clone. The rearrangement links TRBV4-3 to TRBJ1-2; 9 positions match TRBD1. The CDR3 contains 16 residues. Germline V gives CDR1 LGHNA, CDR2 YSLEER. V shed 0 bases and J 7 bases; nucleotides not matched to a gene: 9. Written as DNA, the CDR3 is TGCGCCAGCAGCCAAGATCGCCGGGACAGGGTCGGTGGCTACACCTTC. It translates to CASSQDRRDRVGGYTF.